This record covers a single T cell receptor (beta chain). This record comes from a study of blood T cell repertoires in COVID-19. Study background: Some COVID-19 samples were acute and others convalescent; all came from the United States, Italy and Spain. The cDNA or gDNA used as material had been derived from T cells, B-cell-depleted T cells, or PBMCs.

From germline, CDR1 is WSHSY and CDR2 SAAADI. The CDR3 is made up of 12 amino acids. Trimming left V 8 bases short and J 5 bases short, with 9 bases between. In the original analysis: Researchers report that nucleated cell counts were estimated from reference gene primer amplification. TCRdb keeps only in-frame clones here, not all; method: immunoSEQ multiplex PCR. The DNA was the basis for D and trimming; V, J and clone size are from that table. Of roughly 130,000 clones in the sample, about four fifths were seen once. The sample taken for sequencing was peripheral blood. The chain recombines TRBV10-2 with TRBJ2-2; D is possibly TRBD2 (5 bases). This TCR was sampled from a woman between 55 and 75 years old with acute or convalescent COVID-19. In DNA form, the CDR3 reads TGCGCCAGCGGACTCGGGACCGGGGAGCTGTTTTTT. Encoded protein: CASGLGTGELFF.